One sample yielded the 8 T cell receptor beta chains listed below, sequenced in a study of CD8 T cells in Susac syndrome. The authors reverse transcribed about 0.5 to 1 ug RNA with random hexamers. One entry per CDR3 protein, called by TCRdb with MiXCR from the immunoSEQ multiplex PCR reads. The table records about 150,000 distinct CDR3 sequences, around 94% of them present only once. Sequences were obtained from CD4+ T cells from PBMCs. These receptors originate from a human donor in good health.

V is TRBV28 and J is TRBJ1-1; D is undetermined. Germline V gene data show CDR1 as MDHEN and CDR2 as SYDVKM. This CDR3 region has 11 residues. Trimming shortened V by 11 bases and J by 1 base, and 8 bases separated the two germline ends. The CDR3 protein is CASVRNTEAFF. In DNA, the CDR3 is TGTGCCTCCGTAAGGAACACTGAAGCTTTCTTT.

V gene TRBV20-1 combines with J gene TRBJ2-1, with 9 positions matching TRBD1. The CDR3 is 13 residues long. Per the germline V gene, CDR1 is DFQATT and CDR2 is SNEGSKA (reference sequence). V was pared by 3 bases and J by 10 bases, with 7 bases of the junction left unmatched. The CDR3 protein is CSASRTGVEEQFF. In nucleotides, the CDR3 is TGCAGTGCTAGTAGGACAGGGGTGGAAGAGCAGTTCTTC.

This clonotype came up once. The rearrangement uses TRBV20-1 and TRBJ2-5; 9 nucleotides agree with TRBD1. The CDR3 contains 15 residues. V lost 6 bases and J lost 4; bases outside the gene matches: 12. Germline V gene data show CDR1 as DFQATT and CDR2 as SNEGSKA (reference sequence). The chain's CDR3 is CSAPKPGQGGETQYF. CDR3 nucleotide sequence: TGCAGTGCCCCAAAACCGGGACAGGGAGGAGAGACCCAGTACTTC.

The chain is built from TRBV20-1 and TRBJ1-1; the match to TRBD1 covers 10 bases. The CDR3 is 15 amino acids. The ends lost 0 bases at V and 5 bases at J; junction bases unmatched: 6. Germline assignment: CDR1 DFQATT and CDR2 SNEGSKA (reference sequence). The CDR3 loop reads CSARDPGQGWTEAFF. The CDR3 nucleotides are TGCAGTGCTAGAGATCCGGGACAGGGGTGGACTGAAGCTTTCTTT.

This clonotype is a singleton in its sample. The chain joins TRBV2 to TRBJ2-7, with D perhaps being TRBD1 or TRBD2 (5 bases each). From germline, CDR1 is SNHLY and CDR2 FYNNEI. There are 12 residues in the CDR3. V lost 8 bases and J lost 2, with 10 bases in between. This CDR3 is CASRDDAYEQYF. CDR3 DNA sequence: TGTGCCAGCCGGGACGACGCCTACGAGCAGTACTTC.

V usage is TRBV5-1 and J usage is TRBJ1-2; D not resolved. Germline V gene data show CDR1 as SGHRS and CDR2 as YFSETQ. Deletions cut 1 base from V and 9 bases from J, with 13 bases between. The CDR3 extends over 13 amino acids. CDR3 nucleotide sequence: TGCGCCAGCAGCTTGATTGAAACTGCCAGCTACACCTTC. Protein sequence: CASSLIETASYTF.

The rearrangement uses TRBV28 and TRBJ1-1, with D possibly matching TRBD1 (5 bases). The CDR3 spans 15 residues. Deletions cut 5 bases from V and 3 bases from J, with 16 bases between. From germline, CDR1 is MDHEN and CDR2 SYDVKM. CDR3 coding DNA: TGTGCCAGCAGTCGGAGAGGGGTGTTATACACTGAAGCTTTCTTT. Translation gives CASSRRGVLYTEAFF. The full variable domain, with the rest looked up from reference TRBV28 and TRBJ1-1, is DVKVTQSSRYLVKRTGEKVFLECVQDMDHENMFWYRQDPGLGLRLIYFSYDVKMKEKGDIPEGYSVSREKKERFSLILESASTNQTSMYLCASSRRGVLYTEAFFGQGTRLTVV.

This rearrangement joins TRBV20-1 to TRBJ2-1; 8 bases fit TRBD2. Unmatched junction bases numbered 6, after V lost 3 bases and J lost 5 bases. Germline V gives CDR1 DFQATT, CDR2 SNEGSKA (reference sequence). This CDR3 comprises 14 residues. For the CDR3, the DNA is TGCAGTGCTAGCATGACTAGCGTAGACAATGAGCAGTTCTTC. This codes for CSASMTSVDNEQFF.